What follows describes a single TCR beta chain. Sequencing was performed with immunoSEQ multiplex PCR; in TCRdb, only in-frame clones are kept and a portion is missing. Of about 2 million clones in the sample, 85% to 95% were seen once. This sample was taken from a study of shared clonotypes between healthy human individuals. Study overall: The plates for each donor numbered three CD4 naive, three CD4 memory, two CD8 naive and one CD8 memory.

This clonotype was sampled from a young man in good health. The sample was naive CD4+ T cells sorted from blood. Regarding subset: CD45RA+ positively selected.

CDR3 DNA: TGTGCCAGCAGCCCCATCAGAGGGTCTGAAGCTTTCTTT. This sequence encodes CASSPIRGSEAFF. The rearrangement uses TRBV7-3 and TRBJ1-1; the D is unclear. Germline CDR1 is SGHTA and CDR2 is FQGTGA. The CDR3 has 13 residues. Deletions cut 5 bases from V and 6 bases from J, with 13 bases between.